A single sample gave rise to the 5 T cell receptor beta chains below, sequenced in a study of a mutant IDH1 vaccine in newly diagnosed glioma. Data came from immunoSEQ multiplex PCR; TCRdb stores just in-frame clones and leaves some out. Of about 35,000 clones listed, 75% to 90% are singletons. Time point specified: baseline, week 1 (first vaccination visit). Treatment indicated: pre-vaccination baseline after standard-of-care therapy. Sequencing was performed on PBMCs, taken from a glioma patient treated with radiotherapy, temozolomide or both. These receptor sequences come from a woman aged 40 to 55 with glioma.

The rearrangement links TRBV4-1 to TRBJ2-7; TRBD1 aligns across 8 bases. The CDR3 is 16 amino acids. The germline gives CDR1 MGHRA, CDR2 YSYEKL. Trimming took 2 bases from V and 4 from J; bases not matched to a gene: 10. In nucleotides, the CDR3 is TGCGCCAGCAGCCAAACCCCGGACAGGGCGAAGTACGAGCAGTACTTC. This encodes CASSQTPDRAKYEQYF.

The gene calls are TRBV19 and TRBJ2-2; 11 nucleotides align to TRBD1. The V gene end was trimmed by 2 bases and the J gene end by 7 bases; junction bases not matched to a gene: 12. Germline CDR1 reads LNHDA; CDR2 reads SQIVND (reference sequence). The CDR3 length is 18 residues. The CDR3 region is CASSIPVGQGARSGELFF. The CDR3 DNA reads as TGTGCCAGTAGTATACCCGTCGGACAGGGGGCTCGTAGCGGGGAGCTGTTTTTT.

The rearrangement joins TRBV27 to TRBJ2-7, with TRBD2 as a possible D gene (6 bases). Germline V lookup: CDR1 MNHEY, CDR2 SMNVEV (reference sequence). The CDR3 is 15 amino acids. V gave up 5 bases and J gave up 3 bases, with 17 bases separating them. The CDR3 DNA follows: TGTGCCAGCAGTCCTACGGGGGACTTGGTCTACGAGCAGTACTTC. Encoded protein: CASSPTGDLVYEQYF.

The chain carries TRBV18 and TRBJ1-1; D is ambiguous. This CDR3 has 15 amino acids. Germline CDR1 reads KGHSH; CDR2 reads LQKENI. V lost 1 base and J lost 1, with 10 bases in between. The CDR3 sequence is CASSPQTAANTEAFF. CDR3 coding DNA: TGTGCCAGCTCACCACAGACGGCGGCGAACACTGAAGCTTTCTTT.

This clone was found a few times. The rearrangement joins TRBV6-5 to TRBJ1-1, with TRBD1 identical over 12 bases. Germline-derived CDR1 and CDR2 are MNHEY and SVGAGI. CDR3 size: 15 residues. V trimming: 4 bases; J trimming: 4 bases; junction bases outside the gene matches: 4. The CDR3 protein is CASSLRDRGRTEAFF. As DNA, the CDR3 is TGTGCCAGCAGTTTGAGGGACAGGGGGCGCACTGAAGCTTTCTTT.